The 17 T cell receptor beta chains presented below share a single source sample, sequenced in a study of T cell changes during pregnancy in multiple sclerosis. Assay: immunoSEQ multiplex PCR; the TCRdb copy retains only in-frame clones and omits some. Of tens of thousands of clones in the sample, less than 95% are singletons; the top ten hold around 2%. The material sequenced was peripheral blood, taken in the first trimester of pregnancy. The receptors originated from a female donor in good health, enrolled as a control in a pregnancy study.

V is TRBV7-9 and J is TRBJ2-2; D perhaps matches TRBD1 (5 bases). From germline, CDR1 is SEHNR and CDR2 FQNEAQ (reference sequence). CDR3 size: 16 residues. V lost 1 base, J lost 6 bases, and 15 bases lay in between. The CDR3 nucleotides are TGTGCCAGCAGCTTAGATCCAGGGATGGGTTCCGGGGAGCTGTTTTTT. It yields the protein CASSLDPGMGSGELFF.

The V and J genes are TRBV4-3 and TRBJ1-2; 8 nucleotides line up with TRBD1. Germline assignment: CDR1 LGHNA and CDR2 YSLEER. This CDR3 spans 18 amino acids. V lost 2 bases to trimming and J lost 4 bases; unmatched junction nucleotides: 15. CDR3 residues: CASSQSSGQGPSLYGYTF. The CDR3 DNA follows: TGCGCCAGCAGCCAATCCTCCGGACAGGGACCCTCGCTCTATGGCTACACCTTC.

CDR3 region: CASSQGLSGNTIYF. The CDR3 DNA reads as TGTGCCAGCAGCCAAGGACTCTCTGGAAACACCATATATTTT. The V gene is TRBV4-2, the J gene TRBJ1-3; D gene ambiguous. The germline V gene has CDR1 LGHNA and CDR2 YNFKEQ. CDR3 length: 14 amino acids. Trimming left V 1 base short and J 0 bases short, with 4 bases between.

The V and J genes are TRBV5-6 and TRBJ2-7; 10 bases align to TRBD2. The J segment lost 4 bases and the V segment lost 4 bases, leaving 5 bases of the junction unmatched. The CDR3 is 14 amino acids. Germline V gene lookup returns CDR1 SGHDT and CDR2 YYEEEE. The CDR3 protein is CASSISGGIYEQYF. For the CDR3, the DNA is TGTGCCAGCAGCATTAGCGGGGGGATATACGAGCAGTACTTC. The variable domain in full, completed from reference TRBV5-6 and TRBJ2-7, reads DAGVTQSPTHLIKTRGQQVTLRCSPKSGHDTVSWYQQALGQGPQFIFQYYEEEERQRGNFPDRFSGHQFPNYSSELNVNALLLGDSALYLCASSISGGIYEQYFGPGTRLTVT.

The table lists this clone with a count of one. The chain carries TRBV6-1 and TRBJ1-5; TRBD1 aligns across 7 bases. This CDR3 contains 14 residues. The V gene end was trimmed by 5 bases and the J gene end by 4 bases; junction bases not matched to a gene: 5. Germline CDR1 reads MNHNS; CDR2 reads SASEGT. CDR3 in DNA: TGTGCCAGCAGTAGGGGGCCGGAGAATCAGCCCCAGCATTTT. It codes for CASSRGPENQPQHF.

The CDR3 nucleotides are TGTGCCATCAGGAATAGCGGGGCAAGCTCCTACGAGCAGTACTTC. Protein: CAIRNSGASSYEQYF. J is TRBJ2-7 and V is TRBV10-3, with 8 bases identical to TRBD2. The trim removed 6 bases at V and 0 bases at J, leaving 7 bases unmatched. This CDR3 has 15 residues. Germline assignment: CDR1 ENHRY and CDR2 SYGVKD.

The chain employs TRBV4-2 and TRBJ2-7; 8 nucleotides line up with TRBD2. The CDR3 is made up of 16 amino acids. Losses at the gene ends were 0 bases for V and 2 bases for J; bases not matched to a gene: 6. Germline CDR1 reads LGHNA; CDR2 reads YNFKEQ. The CDR3 is CASSQDQSGGTYEQYF. CDR3 nucleotides: TGTGCCAGCAGCCAAGATCAGAGCGGGGGAACCTACGAGCAGTACTTC.

The rearrangement uses TRBV27 and TRBJ1-1, with TRBD1 identical over 8 bases. The V and J ends lost 5 bases and 4 bases, in that order; junction bases with no gene match: 12. The CDR3 sequence is 16 residues long. Germline V lookup: CDR1 MNHEY, CDR2 SMNVEV (reference sequence). The CDR3 spells CASSHVQGARGTEAFF. In nucleotides, the CDR3 is TGTGCCAGCAGTCACGTCCAGGGGGCGCGTGGCACTGAAGCTTTCTTT.

This clone was detected only a few times. The genes are TRBV2 and TRBJ1-2; 8 nucleotides agree with TRBD1. The junction had 4 bases not matched to a gene; V was cut back by 1 base and J by 3 bases. The CDR3 consists of 15 residues. Per germline, CDR1 SNHLY and CDR2 FYNNEI. The CDR3 coding sequence is TGTGCCAGCAGTGAAGGGACAGGGCTCGACTATGGCTACACCTTC. Translated: CASSEGTGLDYGYTF.

Concerning this clone itself: At one boundary the junction diverges from the germline segment, which might be a read error. This chain uses TRBV5-1 with TRBJ2-5; no reliable D call. The germline V gene encodes CDR1 SGHRS and CDR2 YFSETQ. This CDR3 spans 15 amino acids. CDR3 DNA sequence: TGCGCCAGCAGTTTGGATTATAGTGAAAGCGAGACCCAGTACTTC. Protein sequence: CASSLDYSESETQYF.

CDR3 nucleotides: TGTGCCAGCAGCTCCCAGCCCTCTAGAACCGGGACAGGGGCTTTTGGCGAGCAGTACTTC. Translated, it gives CASSSQPSRTGTGAFGEQYF. The V gene is TRBV9, the J gene TRBJ2-7, with 10 bases that match TRBD1. The V gene's germline CDR1 is SGDLS and CDR2 YYNGEE. This CDR3 is built from 20 residues. J gave up 6 bases and V 4 bases, and 25 bases lay outside the gene matches. Together with reference TRBV9 and TRBJ2-7, the CDR3 gives the full variable domain: DSGVTQTPKHLITATGQRVTLRCSPRSGDLSVYWYQQSLDQGLQFLIQYYNGEERAKGNILERFSAQQFPDLHSELNLSSLELGDSALYFCASSSQPSRTGTGAFGEQYFGPGTRLTVT.

The CDR3 spells CASSSGTGLSPLHF. CDR3 in DNA: TGTGCCAGCAGCTCCGGGACAGGGCTTTCACCCCTCCACTTT. This sequence joins TRBV7-9 and TRBJ1-6; 9 bases match TRBD1. Germline V CDR1 and CDR2: SEHNR, FQNEAQ (reference sequence). This CDR3 has 14 amino acids. With 4 bases clipped from V and 9 bases from J, the junction kept 4 bases outside the gene matches.

As concerns this clone: Other DNA sequences in the same sample also yield this CDR3. The chain combines TRBV30 with TRBJ2-5; D is uncertain. CDR1 is GTSNPN and CDR2 is SVGIG in the germline V gene (reference sequence). The V and J ends lost 3 bases and 2 bases respectively, with 4 bases between them. This CDR3 region has 11 residues. CDR3 nucleotides: TGTGCCTGGAGCCTTCAAGAGACCCAGTACTTC. This sequence encodes CAWSLQETQYF.

The chain combines TRBV5-1 with TRBJ1-1, with D unclear. Germline CDR1 is SGHRS and CDR2 is YFSETQ. Between the trimmed V and J ends, which lost 5 bases and 0 bases, there was a span of 8 bases. The CDR3 is made up of 13 amino acids. The CDR3 is CASRRALNTEAFF. The CDR3 DNA reads as TGCGCCAGCAGGAGGGCCTTGAACACTGAAGCTTTCTTT.

The chain couples TRBV28 to TRBJ1-4, with TRBD1 as a possible D gene (5 bases). There are 13 residues in the CDR3. The germline gives CDR1 MDHEN, CDR2 SYDVKM. V dropped 6 bases and J dropped 7 bases, with 12 bases sitting between them. CDR3 nucleotide sequence: TGTGCCAGCAGCCAGGGAGGGAGTGAAAAACTGTTTTTT. It specifies CASSQGGSEKLFF. The whole variable domain, filled in from reference TRBV28 and TRBJ1-4, reads DVKVTQSSRYLVKRTGEKVFLECVQDMDHENMFWYRQDPGLGLRLIYFSYDVKMKEKGDIPEGYSVSREKKERFSLILESASTNQTSMYLCASSQGGSEKLFFGSGTQLSVL.

This chain connects TRBV14 to TRBJ2-1; perhaps TRBD2 as D (6 bases). The germline V and J ends were trimmed by 6 bases and 4 bases, with 19 bases remaining between them. Germline V gene lookup returns CDR1 SGHDN and CDR2 FVKESK. CDR3 size: 16 residues. In nucleotides, the CDR3 is TGTGCCAGCAGTCACGACCCGGGGGACGCTTACAATGAGCAGTTCTTC. Translating it yields CASSHDPGDAYNEQFF.

The chain employs TRBV6-1 and TRBJ2-5; 11 bases agree with TRBD2. CDR1 and CDR2 (germline): MNHNS, SASEGT. The CDR3 extends over 15 amino acids. V was pared by 7 bases and J by 2 bases, with 6 bases of the junction left unmatched. Here the CDR3 DNA reads TGTGCCAGCACGGGGCTAGCGGGGGGACAAGAGACCCAGTACTTC. Encoded protein: CASTGLAGGQETQYF.